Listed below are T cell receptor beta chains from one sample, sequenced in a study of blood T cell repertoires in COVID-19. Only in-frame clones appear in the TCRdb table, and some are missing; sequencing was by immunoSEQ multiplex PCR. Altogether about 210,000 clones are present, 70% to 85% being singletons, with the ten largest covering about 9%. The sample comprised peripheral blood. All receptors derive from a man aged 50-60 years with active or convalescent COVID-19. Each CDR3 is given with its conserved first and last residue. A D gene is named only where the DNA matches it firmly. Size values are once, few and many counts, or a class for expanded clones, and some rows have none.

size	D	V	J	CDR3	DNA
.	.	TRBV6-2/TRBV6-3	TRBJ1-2	CASSYSWGSYGYTF	TGTGCCAGCAGTTACTCTTGGGGCAGCTATGGCTACACCTTC
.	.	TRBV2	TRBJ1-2	CASSEQFDYGYTF	TGTGCCAGCAGTGAACAGTTTGACTATGGCTACACCTTC
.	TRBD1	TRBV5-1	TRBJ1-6	CASSFGQGRSPLHF	TGCGCCAGCAGCTTCGGACAGGGAAGATCACCCCTCCACTTT
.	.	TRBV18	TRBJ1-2	CASSPPHNQGGYTF	TGTGCCAGCTCACCACCGCACAATCAGGGTGGCTACACCTTC
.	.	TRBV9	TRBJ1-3	CASSVGTAGNTIYF	TGTGCCAGCAGCGTAGGCACAGCAGGAAACACCATATATTTT
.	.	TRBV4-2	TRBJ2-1	CASSQDNTGPGHFFTSYNEQFF	TGTGCCAGCAGCCAAGATAATACGGGACCGGGACACTTTTTCACCTCCTACAATGAGCAGTTCTTC
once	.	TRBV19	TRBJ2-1	CASKSGGSSYNEQFF	TGTGCCAGTAAGAGCGGAGGGAGCTCCTACAATGAGCAGTTCTTC
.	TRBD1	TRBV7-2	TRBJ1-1	CASSRQGTEAFF	TGTGCCAGCAGCAGACAGGGTACTGAAGCTTTCTTT
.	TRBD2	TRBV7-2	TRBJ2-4	CASSPMGGFKNIQYF	TGTGCCAGCAGCCCAATGGGGGGGTTCAAAAACATTCAGTACTTC
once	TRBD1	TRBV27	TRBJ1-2	CASSIDRALGYTF	TGTGCCAGCAGCATCGACAGGGCGTTGGGCTACACCTTC
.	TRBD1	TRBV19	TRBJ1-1	CASSPGTANTEAFF	TGTGCCAGTAGTCCAGGGACAGCGAACACTGAAGCTTTCTTT
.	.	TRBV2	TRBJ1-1	CASRGTLQGWNTEAFF	TGTGCCAGCAGGGGGACCCTACAGGGATGGAACACTGAAGCTTTCTTT
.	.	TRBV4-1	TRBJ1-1	CASSQGRRAGAIGAFF	TGCGCCAGCAGCCAAGGCAGAAGGGCAGGGGCTATTGGAGCTTTCTTT
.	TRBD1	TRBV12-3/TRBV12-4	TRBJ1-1	CASSIDGTARAFF	TGTGCCAGCAGTATCGACGGGACAGCGAGAGCTTTCTTT
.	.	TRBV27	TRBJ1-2	CASSLRGYGYTF	TGTGCCAGCAGTTTACGGGGGTATGGCTACACCTTC
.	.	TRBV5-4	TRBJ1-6	CASSLGGLSPLHF	TGTGCCAGCAGCTTGGGGGGGCTGTCACCCCTCCACTTT
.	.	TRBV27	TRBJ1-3	CASSLYSGNTIYF	TGTGCCAGCAGCCTATACTCTGGAAACACCATATATTTT
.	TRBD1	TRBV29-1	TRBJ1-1	CSVEEIPGGWNTEAFF	TGCAGCGTTGAAGAAATACCAGGGGGCTGGAACACTGAAGCTTTCTTT
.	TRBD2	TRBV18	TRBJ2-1	CASSPRTGLAGYNEQFF	TGTGCCAGCTCACCACGGACGGGACTAGCGGGGTACAATGAGCAGTTCTTC
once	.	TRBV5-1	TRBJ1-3	CASSGGGVGNTIYF	TGCGCCAGCAGCGGCGGAGGGGTTGGAAACACCATATATTTT
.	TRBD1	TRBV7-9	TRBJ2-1	CASSLEGAGEQFF	TGTGCCAGCAGCTTAGAGGGGGCTGGTGAGCAGTTCTTC
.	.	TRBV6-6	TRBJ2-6	CASSYGGGVGANVLTF	TGTGCCAGCAGTTACGGAGGGGGCGTCGGGGCCAACGTCCTGACTTTC
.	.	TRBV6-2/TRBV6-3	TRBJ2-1	CASSPSERPQFF	TGTGCCAGCAGCCCCAGCGAGAGACCTCAGTTCTTC
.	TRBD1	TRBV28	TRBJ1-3	CASSSGTVSGNTIYF	TGTGCCAGCAGTTCCGGGACAGTCTCTGGAAACACCATATATTTT
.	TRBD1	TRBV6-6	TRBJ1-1	CASRPTGGVPEAFF	TGTGCCAGCAGGCCCACAGGGGGAGTCCCTGAAGCTTTCTTT
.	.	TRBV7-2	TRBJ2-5	CASSRTLNERETQYF	TGTGCCAGCAGCCGGACTCTCAATGAGAGGGAGACCCAGTACTTC
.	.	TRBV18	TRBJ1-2	CASSPVREEYGYTF	TGTGCCAGCTCACCAGTCCGGGAGGAGTATGGCTACACCTTC
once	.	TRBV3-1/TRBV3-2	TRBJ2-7	CASSPLLAVSSYEQYF	TGTGCCAGCAGCCCCCTCCTAGCTGTGAGCTCCTACGAGCAGTACTTC
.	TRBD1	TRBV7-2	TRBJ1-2	CASSRRDRVYGYTF	TGTGCCAGCAGCAGACGGGACAGGGTCTATGGCTACACCTTC
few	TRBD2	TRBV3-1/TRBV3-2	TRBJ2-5	CASSQHGTSGGEETQYF	TGTGCCAGCAGCCAACACGGGACTAGCGGGGGGGAAGAGACCCAGTACTTC
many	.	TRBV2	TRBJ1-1	CASSEGGGWGRSTEAFF	TGTGCCAGCAGTGAAGGGGGTGGGTGGGGGCGCAGCACTGAAGCTTTCTTT
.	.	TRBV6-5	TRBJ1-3	CASSYGGGNTIYF	TGTGCCAGCAGTTACGGGGGGGGAAACACCATATATTTT
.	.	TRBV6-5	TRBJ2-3	CASSGGPSSTDTQYF	TGTGCCAGCAGCGGGGGGCCCTCTAGCACAGATACGCAGTATTTT
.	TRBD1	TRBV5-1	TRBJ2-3	CASSFGQGEDTQYF	TGCGCCAGCAGCTTCGGACAGGGGGAAGATACGCAGTATTTT
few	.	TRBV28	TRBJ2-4	CASSPPAAKNIQYF	TGTGCCAGCAGCCCACCAGCGGCCAAAAACATTCAGTACTTC
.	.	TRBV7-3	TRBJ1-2	CASSRSGEGYTF	TGTGCCAGCAGCAGAAGTGGGGAGGGCTACACCTTC
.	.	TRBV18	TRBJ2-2	CASSLYQGKDTGELFF	TGTGCCAGCTCGCTCTATCAGGGAAAGGACACCGGGGAGCTGTTTTTT
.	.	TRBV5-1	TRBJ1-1	CASGAGGQVDTEAFF	TGCGCCAGCGGCGCCGGGGGGCAGGTCGACACTGAAGCTTTCTTT
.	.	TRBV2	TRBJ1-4	CASSERRPGWGEKLFF	TGTGCCAGCAGTGAAAGGCGGCCGGGATGGGGTGAAAAACTGTTTTTT
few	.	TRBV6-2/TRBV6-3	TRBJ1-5	CASSYSAENQPQHF	TGTGCCAGCAGTTACTCGGCGGAAAATCAGCCCCAGCATTTT
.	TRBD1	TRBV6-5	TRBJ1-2	CASRKGQGARGYTF	TGTGCCAGCAGGAAGGGACAGGGGGCGAGAGGCTACACCTTC
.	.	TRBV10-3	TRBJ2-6	CAISDKQGSGANVLTF	TGTGCCATCAGTGATAAGCAGGGATCTGGGGCCAACGTCCTGACTTTC
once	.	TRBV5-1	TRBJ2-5	CASSELGQETQYF	TGCGCCAGCAGCGAACTAGGCCAAGAGACCCAGTACTTC
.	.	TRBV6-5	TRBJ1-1	CASRSRGPGAEAFF	TGTGCCAGCAGATCCAGGGGACCTGGGGCTGAAGCTTTCTTT
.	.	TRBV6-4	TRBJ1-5	CASSDLIRDNSNQPQHF	TGTGCCAGCAGTGACTTAATCCGGGACAATAGCAATCAGCCCCAGCATTTT
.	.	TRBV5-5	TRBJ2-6	CASSLETGVSGANVLTF	TGTGCCAGCAGCTTGGAGACGGGGGTCTCTGGGGCCAACGTCCTGACTTTC
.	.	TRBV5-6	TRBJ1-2	CASSLQGWGYTF	TGTGCCAGCAGCTTACAGGGTTGGGGCTACACCTTC
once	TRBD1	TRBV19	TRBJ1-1	CASSPRTGGTPLEAFF	TGTGCCAGTAGTCCACGGACAGGAGGAACCCCCCTTGAAGCTTTCTTT
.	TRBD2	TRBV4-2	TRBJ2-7	CASSPRLMTGGSNEQYF	TGTGCCAGCAGCCCCCGCCTTATGACGGGAGGGTCCAACGAGCAGTACTTC
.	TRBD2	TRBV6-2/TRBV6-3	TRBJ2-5	CASSPFSGGGEETQYF	TGTGCCAGCAGCCCCTTTAGCGGGGGGGGAGAAGAGACCCAGTACTTC
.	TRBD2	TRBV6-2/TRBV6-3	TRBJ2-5	CASSYIAGGLQETQYF	TGTGCCAGCAGTTACATTGCGGGGGGACTCCAAGAGACCCAGTACTTC
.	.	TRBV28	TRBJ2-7	CASSPRSLYEQYF	TGTGCCAGCAGTCCCCGTAGTTTGTACGAGCAGTACTTC
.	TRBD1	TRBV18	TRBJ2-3	CASSQPRSDRGTDTQYF	TGTGCCAGCTCACAGCCTCGCTCCGACAGGGGGACAGATACGCAGTATTTT
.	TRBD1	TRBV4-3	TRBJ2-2	CASSPRTGAGELFF	TGCGCCAGCAGCCCGCGGACAGGGGCCGGGGAGCTGTTTTTT
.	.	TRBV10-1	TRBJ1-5	CASILPAGNSNQPQHF	TGCGCCAGCATCCTTCCAGCGGGTAATAGCAATCAGCCCCAGCATTTT